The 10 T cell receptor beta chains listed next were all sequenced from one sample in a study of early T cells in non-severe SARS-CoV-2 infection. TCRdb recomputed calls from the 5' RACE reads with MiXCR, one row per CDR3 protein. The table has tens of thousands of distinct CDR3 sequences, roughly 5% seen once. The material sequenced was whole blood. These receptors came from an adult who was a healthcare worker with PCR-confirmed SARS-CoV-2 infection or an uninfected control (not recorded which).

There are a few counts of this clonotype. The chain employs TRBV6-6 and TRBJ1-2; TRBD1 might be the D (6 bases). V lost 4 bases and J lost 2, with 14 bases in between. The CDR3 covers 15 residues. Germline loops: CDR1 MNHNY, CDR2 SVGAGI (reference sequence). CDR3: CASSSTGQLNYGYTF. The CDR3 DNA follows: TGTGCCAGCAGTTCGACGGGACAATTAAACTATGGCTACACCTTC.

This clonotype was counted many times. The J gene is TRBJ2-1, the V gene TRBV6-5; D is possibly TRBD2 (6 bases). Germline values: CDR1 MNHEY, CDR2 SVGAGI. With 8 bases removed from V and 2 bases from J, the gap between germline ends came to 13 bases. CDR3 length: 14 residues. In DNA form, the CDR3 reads TGTGCCAGCGCCGGGGGAGGACCCTACAATGAGCAGTTCTTC. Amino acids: CASAGGGPYNEQFF.

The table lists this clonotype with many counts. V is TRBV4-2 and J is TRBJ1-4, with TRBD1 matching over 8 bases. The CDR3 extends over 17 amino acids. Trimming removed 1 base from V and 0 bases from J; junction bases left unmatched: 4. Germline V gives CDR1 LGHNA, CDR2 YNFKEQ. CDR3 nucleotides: TGTGCCAGCAGCCAAGGAACGGGACAGGCAACTAATGAAAAACTGTTTTTT. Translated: CASSQGTGQATNEKLFF.

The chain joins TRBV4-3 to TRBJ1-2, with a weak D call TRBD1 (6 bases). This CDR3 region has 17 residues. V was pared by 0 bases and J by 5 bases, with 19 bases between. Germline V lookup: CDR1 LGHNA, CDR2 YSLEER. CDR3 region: CASSQERRGPRNYGYTF. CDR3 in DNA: TGCGCCAGCAGCCAAGAGAGGCGGGGGCCCAGGAATTATGGCTACACCTTC.

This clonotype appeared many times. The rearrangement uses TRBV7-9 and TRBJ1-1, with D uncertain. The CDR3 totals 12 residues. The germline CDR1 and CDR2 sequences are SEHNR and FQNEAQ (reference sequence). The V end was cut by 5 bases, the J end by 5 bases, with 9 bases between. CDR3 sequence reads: CASSHGRTEAFF. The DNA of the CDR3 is TGTGCCAGCAGCCATGGGAGGACTGAAGCTTTCTTT.

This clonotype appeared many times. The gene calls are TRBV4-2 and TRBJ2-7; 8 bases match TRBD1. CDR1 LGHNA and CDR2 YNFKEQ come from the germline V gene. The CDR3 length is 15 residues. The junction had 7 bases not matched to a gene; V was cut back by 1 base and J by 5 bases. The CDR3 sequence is CASSQAGTGYHEQYF. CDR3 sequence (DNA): TGTGCCAGCAGCCAAGCCGGGACAGGTTACCACGAGCAGTACTTC.

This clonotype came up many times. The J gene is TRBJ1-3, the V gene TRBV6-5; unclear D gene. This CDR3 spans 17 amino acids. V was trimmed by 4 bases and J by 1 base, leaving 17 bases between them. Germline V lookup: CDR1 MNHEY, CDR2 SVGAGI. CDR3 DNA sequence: TGTGCCAGCAGTTCCCAATTTTATCGGGGTTCTGGAAACACCATATATTTT. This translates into CASSSQFYRGSGNTIYF.

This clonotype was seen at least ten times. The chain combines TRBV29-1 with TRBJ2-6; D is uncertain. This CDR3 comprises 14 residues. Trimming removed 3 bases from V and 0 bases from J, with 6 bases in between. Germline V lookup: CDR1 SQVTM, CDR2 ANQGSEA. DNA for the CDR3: TGCAGCGTTGATGAGAACTCTGGGGCCAACGTCCTGACTTTC. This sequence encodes CSVDENSGANVLTF.

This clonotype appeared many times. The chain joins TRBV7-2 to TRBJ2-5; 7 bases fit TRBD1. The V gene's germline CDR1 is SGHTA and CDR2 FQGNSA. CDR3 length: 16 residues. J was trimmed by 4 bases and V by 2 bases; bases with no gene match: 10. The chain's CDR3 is CASSLSGRQGGETQYF. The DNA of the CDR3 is TGTGCCAGCAGCTTATCCGGGCGACAGGGTGGAGAGACCCAGTACTTC.

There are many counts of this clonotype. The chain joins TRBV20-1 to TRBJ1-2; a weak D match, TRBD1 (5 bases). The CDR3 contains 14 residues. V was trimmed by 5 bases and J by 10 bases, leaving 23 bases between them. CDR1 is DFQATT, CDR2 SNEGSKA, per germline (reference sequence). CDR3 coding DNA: TGCAGTGCTGGCGGGGCGGTTGAGGCGAGGGACTACACCTTC. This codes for CSAGGAVEARDYTF.